Presented here are 20 T cell receptor beta chains from one specimen sequenced in a study of cytomegalovirus exposure and HLA in healthy donors. Primers: 60 Vbeta forward and 13 Jbeta reverse. Data came from immunoSEQ multiplex PCR; TCRdb stores just in-frame clones and leaves some out. The table for this sample gives around 100,000 clones. The sample taken for sequencing was PBMCs. These TCRs come from a man in his forties or fifties in good health and CMV-seronegative.

The rearrangement joins TRBV2 to TRBJ2-7, with 7 bases that match TRBD1. Germline trimming cut 6 bases from V and 1 base from J; bases unmatched to any gene: 6. The V gene's germline CDR1 is SNHLY and CDR2 FYNNEI. This CDR3 comprises 14 residues. Here the CDR3 reads CASRRQGRSYEQYF. In DNA, the CDR3 is TGTGCCAGCAGGAGACAGGGAAGGTCCTACGAGCAGTACTTC.

The chain links TRBV6-5 to TRBJ2-7; 9 nucleotides line up with TRBD1. V lost 6 bases to trimming and J lost 6 bases; unmatched junction nucleotides: 12. CDR1 and CDR2 (germline): MNHEY, SVGAGI. The CDR3 is 15 amino acids. CDR3 sequence (DNA): TGTGCCAGCAGATACACCTCGGGACAGGGCGCCGAGCAGTACTTC. It is translated as CASRYTSGQGAEQYF.

For the CDR3, the DNA is TGTGCCAGCTCCGAAGCGGGAAGTTCCTACAATGAGCAGTTCTTC. This gives the protein CASSEAGSSYNEQFF. The J gene is TRBJ2-1, the V gene TRBV18, with TRBD2 matching over 7 bases. After removal of 6 bases from V and 1 base from J, the junction contained 6 bases not matched to a gene. Per germline, CDR1 KGHSH and CDR2 LQKENI. The length of the CDR3 is 15 residues.

The gene calls are TRBV4-3 and TRBJ2-1; no reliable D call. Trimming removed 4 bases at V and 9 bases at J, with 13 bases between. CDR3 size: 13 residues. Germline CDR1 reads LGHNA; CDR2 reads YSLEER. CDR3 residues: CASSRSSPGEQFF. The CDR3 DNA follows: TGCGCCAGCAGCCGGTCGTCCCCGGGTGAGCAGTTCTTC.

The chain carries TRBV29-1 and TRBJ2-3; 11 bases align to TRBD1. The CDR3 is 13 residues long. Germline values: CDR1 SQVTM, CDR2 ANQGSEA. V trimming: 7 bases; J trimming: 6 bases; junction bases outside the gene matches: 6. CDR3 coding DNA: TGCAGCGAAGGACAGGGGGCTGCTGATACGCAGTATTTT. The encoded protein is CSEGQGAADTQYF.

The rearrangement uses TRBV19 and TRBJ2-7; a weak D match, TRBD2 (5 bases). Germline loops: CDR1 LNHDA, CDR2 SQIVND (reference sequence). V lost 3 bases, J lost 0 bases, and 15 bases lay in between. The CDR3 spans 16 residues. The CDR3 sequence: CASSIVGAVSSYEQYF. CDR3 bases: TGTGCCAGTAGTATCGTGGGAGCCGTATCCTCCTACGAGCAGTACTTC.

The chain joins TRBV6-5 to TRBJ1-1, with a possible D match to TRBD1 (5 bases). This CDR3 region has 15 residues. V lost 5 bases to trimming and J lost 4 bases, with 17 bases between them. The germline V gene encodes CDR1 MNHEY and CDR2 SVGAGI. The CDR3 DNA follows: TGTGCCAGCAGTAGTAGGACAATTTCGGGCACTGAAGCTTTCTTT. Its translation: CASSSRTISGTEAFF.

This sequence joins TRBV13 and TRBJ2-7; a weak D match, TRBD1 (5 bases). V was cut by 2 bases and J by 6 bases, with 14 bases left in between. Germline CDR1 is PRHDT and CDR2 is FYEKMQ (reference sequence). The CDR3 totals 14 residues. This CDR3 is CASSLSGSAFEQYF. CDR3 bases: TGTGCCAGCAGCTTATCAGGGTCAGCTTTCGAGCAGTACTTC.

The chain combines TRBV18 with TRBJ2-5; D possibly corresponds to TRBD1 (7 bases). V was trimmed by 2 bases and J by 5 bases, leaving 15 bases between them. This CDR3 is 15 amino acids long. Per the germline V gene, CDR1 is KGHSH and CDR2 is LQKENI. The CDR3 sequence is CASSPFGGQRETQYF. Written as DNA, the CDR3 is TGTGCCAGCTCACCATTCGGGGGACAGCGGGAGACCCAGTACTTC. The complete variable domain, with remaining parts taken from reference TRBV18 and TRBJ2-5, reads NAGVMQNPRHLVRRRGQEARLRCSPMKGHSHVYWYRQLPEEGLKFMVYLQKENIIDESGMPKERFSAEFPKEGPSILRIQQVVRGDSAAYFCASSPFGGQRETQYFGPGTRLLVL.

The genes are TRBV5-4 and TRBJ2-3; 10 positions agree with TRBD2. The V gene end was trimmed by 4 bases and the J gene end by 11 bases; junction bases not matched to a gene: 16. This CDR3 is 16 amino acids long. Germline CDR1 is SGHNT and CDR2 is YYREEE (reference sequence). This CDR3 is CASSTDPTSGLALQYF. The CDR3 nucleotides read TGTGCCAGCAGCACCGACCCGACTAGCGGGCTGGCCTTGCAGTATTTT.

This chain joins TRBV11-3 and TRBJ2-3; possibly TRBD1 for D (6 bases). V lost 1 base and J lost 0, with 14 bases in between. CDR1 is SGHNT and CDR2 is YENEEA in the germline V gene. The CDR3 runs to 17 residues. The CDR3 is CASSLGEGGFSTDTQYF. The CDR3 nucleotides are TGTGCCAGCAGCTTAGGTGAAGGGGGATTTAGCACAGATACGCAGTATTTT.

This chain links TRBV6-1 with TRBJ1-2; 8 bases agree with TRBD1. Germline trimming cut 4 bases from V and 3 bases from J; bases unmatched to any gene: 10. The CDR3 covers 16 residues. CDR1 and CDR2 (germline): MNHNS, SASEGT. The CDR3 DNA reads as TGTGCCAGCAGTGTCGGCAGGGGGCGGGTGGACTATGGCTACACCTTC. It yields the protein CASSVGRGRVDYGYTF.

The rearrangement uses TRBV7-2 and TRBJ2-5, with D perhaps TRBD2 (5 bases). This CDR3 contains 13 residues. Germline loops: CDR1 SGHTA, CDR2 FQGNSA. Trimming removed 5 bases at V and 2 bases at J, with 9 bases between. CDR3 DNA: TGTGCCAGCAGCGGAGGACGACAAGAGACCCAGTACTTC. The encoded protein is CASSGGRQETQYF.

The chain has TRBV18 and TRBJ2-7; 11 bases are a match to TRBD2. There are 15 residues in the CDR3. V gave up 3 bases and J gave up 4 bases; unmatched junction bases: 5. Germline CDR1 reads KGHSH; CDR2 reads LQKENI. The CDR3 sequence: CASSPVAGGVYEQYF. Written as DNA, the CDR3 is TGTGCCAGCTCACCTGTAGCGGGGGGGGTTTACGAGCAGTACTTC.

This chain joins TRBV28 and TRBJ1-1; maybe TRBD1 (5 bases). CDR3 length: 14 residues. The germline gives CDR1 MDHEN, CDR2 SYDVKM. With 6 bases removed from V and 2 bases from J, the gap between germline ends came to 13 bases. CDR3: CASSRSGGNTEAFF. In DNA, the CDR3 is TGTGCCAGCAGCCGTTCGGGGGGAAACACTGAAGCTTTCTTT.

V usage is TRBV2 and J usage is TRBJ2-7, with 9 nucleotides matching TRBD1. There are 14 residues in the CDR3. V was clipped by 6 bases and J by 5 bases; unmatched bases: 8. Per germline, CDR1 SNHLY and CDR2 FYNNEI. The CDR3 DNA is TGTGCCAGCAGGCCGGGACAGGGTTACGACGAGCAGTACTTC. Protein sequence: CASRPGQGYDEQYF.

The J gene is TRBJ2-5, the V gene TRBV6-5; 8 nucleotides line up with TRBD2. The end of the DNA aligns better with TRBJ2-7, so the J call may be wrong. The germline CDR1 and CDR2 sequences are MNHEY and SVGAGI. The CDR3 extends over 14 amino acids. The CDR3 DNA sequence: TGTGCCAGCAAGAAAAGCGGGAGAGTCTACGAGCAGTACTTC. It translates to CASKKSGRVYEQYF.

This chain joins TRBV9 and TRBJ2-3, with no clear D. CDR3 length equals 12 residues. CDR1 SGDLS and CDR2 YYNGEE come from the germline V gene. Deletions cut 3 bases from V and 6 bases from J, with 8 bases between. The CDR3 nucleotides read TGTGCCAGCAGCGCCCGTCTTGATACGCAGTATTTT. The encoded protein is CASSARLDTQYF.

The V call is TRBV9, the J call TRBJ2-2; 8 bases agree with TRBD2. The CDR3 is 17 amino acids. Trimming took 4 bases from V and 2 from J; bases not matched to a gene: 10. Germline CDR1 and CDR2: SGDLS and YYNGEE. CDR3: CASSRPSSGFNTGELFF. The CDR3, as DNA: TGTGCCAGCAGCCGACCGTCTAGCGGGTTTAACACCGGGGAGCTGTTTTTT.

J is TRBJ2-5 and V is TRBV29-1; D is unresolved. CDR1 is SQVTM, CDR2 ANQGSEA, per germline. Trimming cost V 6 bases and J 5 bases, with 10 bases left between them. There are 11 residues in the CDR3. In DNA form, the CDR3 reads TGCAGCGTCGCCAACGGTGAGACCCAGTACTTC. Its translation is CSVANGETQYF. The whole variable domain, filled in from reference TRBV29-1 and TRBJ2-5, reads SAVISQKPSRDICQRGTSLTIQCQVDSQVTMMFWYRQQPGQSLTLIATANQGSEATYESGFVIDKFPISRPNLTFSTLTVSNMSPEDSSIYLCSVANGETQYFGPGTRLLVL.